The clone carrying this T cell receptor (beta chain) showed up just a few times. The antigen remains undetermined. The entry originates in a study of beta chain features in type 1 diabetes. This CDR3 region has 15 residues. V was trimmed by 4 bases and J by 8 bases, leaving 16 bases between them. Germline CDR1 is SGDLS and CDR2 is YYNGEE. Study-level points and caveats: The analysis here could not establish whether HLA type shapes TCRB rearrangement. It was among patients, rather than healthy donors, that naive, central memory and Treg TCRB repertoires appeared more similar.

The entirety of the isolated RNA underwent reverse transcription, so expressed TCRB transcripts were sequenced. Naive, central memory and regulatory T cell samples yielded around 3.3 million reads on average. Profiled with immunoSEQ multiplex PCR; TCRdb holds only in-frame clones, not every one. Found here are over 700,000 clones, roughly 17% of them singletons; the top ten hold 0.02% to 0.025%. The material sequenced was naive CD4+ T cells from blood. The rearrangement joins TRBV9 to TRBJ1-6; D is possibly TRBD1 (5 bases). This receptor was identified in a woman younger than 35 in good health. CDR3 loop: CASSSTGTGDSPLHF. The CDR3, as DNA: TGTGCCAGCAGCTCCACGGGGACCGGGGATTCACCCCTCCACTTT.